The rows below give T cell receptor beta chains drawn from one sample of a study of beta chain features in type 1 diabetes. Only in-frame clones appear in the TCRdb table, and some are missing; sequencing was by immunoSEQ multiplex PCR. The repertoire holds tens of thousands of clones, 55% to 75% seen once, with around 0.29% in the top ten. The source material was stem cell memory CD4+ T cells from blood. These receptors originate from a woman aged 25 to 39 with type 1 diabetes. The CDR3 runs from the conserved cysteine through the conserved F or W. D genes are given only for firm matches. Rows give clone size only sometimes, using once, few, many, or a class for an expanded clone.

j_gene | v_gene | abundance | d_gene | CDR3aa | CDR3nt
TRBJ1-1 | TRBV21-1 | - | - | CASSAPGQMNTEAFF | TGTGCCAGCAGCGCCCCGGGACAGATGAACACTGAAGCTTTCTTT
TRBJ2-1 | TRBV11-2 | - | TRBD2 | CASRGLAGFGGYNEQFF | TGTGCCAGCAGGGGACTAGCGGGATTTGGGGGATACAATGAGCAGTTCTTC
TRBJ1-2 | TRBV28 | - | - | CASSQGFGGGYTF | TGTGCCAGCAGTCAGGGATTTGGTGGTGGCTACACCTTC
TRBJ1-5 | TRBV30 | - | - | CAWSVLSNQPQHF | TGTGCCTGGAGTGTACTGAGCAATCAGCCCCAGCATTTT
TRBJ2-7 | TRBV18 | - | TRBD1 | CASSPSGQEDEQYF | TGTGCCAGCTCACCGTCGGGACAGGAAGACGAGCAGTACTTC
TRBJ2-1 | TRBV29-1 | - | - | CSSSRGSDPFF | TGCAGCTCCAGTAGGGGGAGTGATCCGTTCTTC
TRBJ2-3 | TRBV29-1 | - | - | CSVWGGGTDTQYF | TGCAGCGTTTGGGGCGGGGGCACAGATACGCAGTATTTT
TRBJ2-1 | TRBV2 | - | - | CASSAAGWGRGNNEQFF | TGTGCCAGCAGCGCAGCTGGGTGGGGAAGGGGAAACAATGAGCAGTTCTTC
TRBJ2-3 | TRBV4-2 | - | - | CASSQDLAGMADTQYF | TGTGCCAGCAGCCAAGATCTGGCGGGGATGGCAGATACGCAGTATTTT
TRBJ2-1 | TRBV21-1 | - | - | CASSKVLWGEPHNEQFF | TGTGCCAGCAGCAAAGTTCTCTGGGGGGAGCCCCACAATGAGCAGTTCTTC
TRBJ1-4 | TRBV5-1 | - | - | CASSFKGPDEKLFF | TGCGCCAGCAGCTTCAAGGGGCCCGATGAAAAACTGTTTTTT
TRBJ2-5 | TRBV28 | few | - | CASRGWETQYF | TGTGCCAGCAGGGGCTGGGAGACCCAGTACTTC
TRBJ1-4 | TRBV18 | - | TRBD1 | CASSPTQGNEKLFF | TGTGCCAGCTCACCCACACAGGGGAACGAAAAACTGTTTTTT
TRBJ2-5 | TRBV5-1 | - | - | CASSGVQGSGETQYF | TGCGCCAGCAGCGGAGTACAGGGATCTGGCGAGACCCAGTACTTC
TRBJ2-1 | TRBV7-6 | - | TRBD2 | CASSPNAGTMFF | TGTGCCAGCAGCCCGAACGCCGGGACTATGTTCTTC
TRBJ2-2 | TRBV4-2 | - | - | CASSQGRFASDPGGELFF | TGTGCCAGCAGCCAAGGGAGGTTCGCTAGCGACCCGGGGGGGGAGCTGTTTTTT
TRBJ1-2 | TRBV7-2 | - | TRBD1 | CASSLSGQGPINYGYTF | TGTGCCAGCAGCTTATCGGGACAGGGGCCCATTAACTATGGCTACACCTTC